This T cell receptor beta chain emerged from a study of T cells in Graves' hyperthyroidism and ophthalmopathy. Whole-study context: Any treatment followed the collection of peripheral blood at initial diagnosis. Study observations and caveats: Ophthalmopathy was predicted by the model a median of about 6.5 months ahead of onset. Blood shared most expanded thyroid clonotypes above 0.001.

This clonotype has at least ten counts. Its specificity is unknown. RNA transcripts provided the source from which TCR beta CDR3 regions were amplified. HTBI primers were employed in a first-round RT-PCR of the TCR CDR3. TCRdb passed the multiplex PCR reads through MiXCR, listing each CDR3 protein once. The table includes around 300,000 distinct CDR3 sequences, 13% detected once. Germline loops: CDR1 LNHNV, CDR2 YYDKDF (reference sequence). The CDR3 is 17 amino acids. Trimming took off 5 bases at V and 0 bases at J, with 14 bases between the two ends. Investigators excluded patients with uncontrolled infection, other autoimmune disease, pregnancy or lactation.

The chain links TRBV15 to TRBJ1-6; TRBD1 might be the D (5 bases). Source material: blood. The sequence was obtained from a woman aged 25 to 45 with Graves' hyperthyroidism that later progressed to Graves' ophthalmopathy. This chain's CDR3 is CATSPFGGSSYNSPLHF. Written as DNA, the CDR3 is TGTGCCACCAGCCCCTTCGGGGGGAGCTCCTATAATTCACCCCTCCACTTT.